This T cell receptor beta chain was captured in a study of radiotherapy plus CTLA-4 blockade in lung cancer (dated by TCRdb to 2016 to 2019). In the study overall: Objective responses were observed in about 17% of enrolled patients, and disease control was achieved in approximately 32%.

Points on this clone: Its target antigen remains unknown. No base quality values were provided; no much bigger clone lies one nucleotide off.

In this study, focal radiation therapy paired with CTLA-4 blockade (ipilimumab) was tested in patients who had chemo-refractory metastatic non-small-cell lung cancer. What the study reported, not specific to this receptor: After treatment with radiotherapy and ipilimumab, TCR clones that originated in tumors expanded in peripheral blood. The strongest predictors of response were reported to be early dynamic shifts in blood T cell clones along with a rise in serum interferon-beta following radiation.

Preparation of the library involved the immunoSEQ multiplex PCR assay. TCRdb holds this immuneACCESS table with in-frame rearrangements only. Some clones are missing; in checked studies, unresolved V genes explain under half, and the rest has no known cause. Here the sample has about 80,000 clones; about four fifths occur a single time. The ten largest clones represent 20% to 25% of the sample. The sample consisted of peripheral blood, taken from a patient treated with radiotherapy plus ipilimumab. The sequence was collected from a human donor with non-small cell lung cancer whose response to radiotherapy plus ipilimumab could not be evaluated. Some clones in this sample may be carry-over from other donors' samples.

The CDR3 region reads CASSLDWGLGQNGYTF. Read as DNA, the sequence is TGTGCCAGCAGCTTGGATTGGGGGCTGGGGCAGAATGGCTACACCTTC. Here the chain combines TRBV5-8 and TRBJ1-2; a tentative D call is TRBD1 (6 bases match). Trimming costs V 0 bases and J 6 bases, and their ends lie 18 bases apart. CDR1 SGHTS and CDR2 YDEGEE were looked up in the germline V gene. Taken from cysteine to phenylalanine, the CDR3 has 16 residues. Of all the DNA, just the CDR3 is kept, 48 bases in frame from base 1.